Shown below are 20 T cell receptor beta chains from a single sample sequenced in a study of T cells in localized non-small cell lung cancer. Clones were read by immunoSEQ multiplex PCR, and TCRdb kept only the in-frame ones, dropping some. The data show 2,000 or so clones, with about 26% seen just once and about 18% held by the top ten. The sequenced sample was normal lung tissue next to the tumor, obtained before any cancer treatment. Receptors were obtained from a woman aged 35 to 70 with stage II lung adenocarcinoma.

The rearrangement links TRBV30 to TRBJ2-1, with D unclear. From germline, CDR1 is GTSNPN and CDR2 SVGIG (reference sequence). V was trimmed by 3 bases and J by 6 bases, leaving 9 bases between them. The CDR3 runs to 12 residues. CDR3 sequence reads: CAWRGSGNEQFF. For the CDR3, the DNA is TGTGCCTGGAGAGGTAGTGGCAATGAGCAGTTCTTC.

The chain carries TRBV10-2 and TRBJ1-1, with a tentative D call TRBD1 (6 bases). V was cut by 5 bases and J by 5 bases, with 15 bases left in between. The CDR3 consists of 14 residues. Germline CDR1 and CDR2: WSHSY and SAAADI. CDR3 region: CASSLAQGSTEAFF. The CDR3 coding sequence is TGCGCCAGCAGTTTGGCACAGGGATCGACTGAAGCTTTCTTT.

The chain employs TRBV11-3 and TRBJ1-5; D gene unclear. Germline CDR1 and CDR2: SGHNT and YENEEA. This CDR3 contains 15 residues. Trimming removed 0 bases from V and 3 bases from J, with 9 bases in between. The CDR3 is CASSLDPLSNQPQHF. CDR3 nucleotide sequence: TGTGCCAGCAGCTTAGATCCCCTGTCCAATCAGCCCCAGCATTTT.

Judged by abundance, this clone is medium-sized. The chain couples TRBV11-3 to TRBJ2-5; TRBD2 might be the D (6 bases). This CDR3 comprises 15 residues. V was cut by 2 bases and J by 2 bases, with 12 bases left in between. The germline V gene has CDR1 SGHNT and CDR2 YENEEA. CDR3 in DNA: TGTGCCAGCAGCTTAAGCGGGTGGGGACAAGAGACCCAGTACTTC. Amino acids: CASSLSGWGQETQYF. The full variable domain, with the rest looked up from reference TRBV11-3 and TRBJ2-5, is EAGVVQSPRYKIIEKKQPVAFWCNPISGHNTLYWYLQNLGQGPELLIRYENEEAVDDSQLPKDRFSAERLKGVDSTLKIQPAELGDSAVYLCASSLSGWGQETQYFGPGTRLLVL.

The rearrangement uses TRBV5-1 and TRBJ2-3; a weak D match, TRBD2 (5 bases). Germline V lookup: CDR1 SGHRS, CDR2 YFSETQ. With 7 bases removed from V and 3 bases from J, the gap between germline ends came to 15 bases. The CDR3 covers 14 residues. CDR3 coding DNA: TGCGCCAGCGCACCGGAGGCAGTAACAGATACGCAGTATTTT. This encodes CASAPEAVTDTQYF.

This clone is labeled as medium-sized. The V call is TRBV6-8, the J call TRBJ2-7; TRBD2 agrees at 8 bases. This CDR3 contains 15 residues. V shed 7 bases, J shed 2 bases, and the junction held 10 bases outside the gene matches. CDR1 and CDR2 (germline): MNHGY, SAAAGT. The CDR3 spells CASIPLTSAPYEQYF. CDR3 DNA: TGTGCCAGCATCCCCTTGACTAGCGCTCCCTACGAGCAGTACTTC.

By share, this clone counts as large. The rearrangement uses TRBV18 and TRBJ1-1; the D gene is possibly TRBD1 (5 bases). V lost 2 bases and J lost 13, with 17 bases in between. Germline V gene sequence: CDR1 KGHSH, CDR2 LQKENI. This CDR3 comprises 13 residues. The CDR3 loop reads CASSPFSGRRGFF. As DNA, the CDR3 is TGTGCCAGCTCACCATTTTCGGGACGCCGAGGTTTCTTT.

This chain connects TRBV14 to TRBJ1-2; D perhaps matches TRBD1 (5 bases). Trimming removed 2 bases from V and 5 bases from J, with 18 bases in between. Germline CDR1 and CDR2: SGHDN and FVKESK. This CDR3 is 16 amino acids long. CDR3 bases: TGTGCCAGCAGCCAATACGGGGACCCTGGATCGTATGGCTACACCTTC. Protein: CASSQYGDPGSYGYTF. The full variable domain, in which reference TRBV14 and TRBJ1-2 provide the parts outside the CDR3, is EAGVTQFPSHSVIEKGQTVTLRCDPISGHDNLYWYRRVMGKEIKFLLHFVKESKQDESGMPNNRFLAERTGGTYSTLKVQPAELEDSGVYFCASSQYGDPGSYGYTFGSGTRLTVV.

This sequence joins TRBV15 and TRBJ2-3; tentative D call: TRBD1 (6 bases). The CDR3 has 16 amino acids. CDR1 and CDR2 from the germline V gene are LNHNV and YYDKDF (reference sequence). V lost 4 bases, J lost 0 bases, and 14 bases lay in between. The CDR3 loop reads CATSKGLGASTDTQYF. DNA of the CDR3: TGTGCCACCAGCAAAGGCTTGGGGGCCAGCACAGATACGCAGTATTTT.

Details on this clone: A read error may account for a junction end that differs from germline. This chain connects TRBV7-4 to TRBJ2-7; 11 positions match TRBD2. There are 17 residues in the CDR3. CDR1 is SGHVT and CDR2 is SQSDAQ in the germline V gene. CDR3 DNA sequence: TGTGCCAGCAGCGTAGCTTTAGGACTAGCGGGTCCTCACGAGCAGTACTTC. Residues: CASSVALGLAGPHEQYF.

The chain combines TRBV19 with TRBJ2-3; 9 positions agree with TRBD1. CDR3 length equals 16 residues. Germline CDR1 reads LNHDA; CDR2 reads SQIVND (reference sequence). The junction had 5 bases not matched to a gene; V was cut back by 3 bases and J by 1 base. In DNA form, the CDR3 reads TGTGCCAGTAGTATGGACAGGGGATCGGGCACAGATACGCAGTATTTT. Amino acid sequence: CASSMDRGSGTDTQYF.

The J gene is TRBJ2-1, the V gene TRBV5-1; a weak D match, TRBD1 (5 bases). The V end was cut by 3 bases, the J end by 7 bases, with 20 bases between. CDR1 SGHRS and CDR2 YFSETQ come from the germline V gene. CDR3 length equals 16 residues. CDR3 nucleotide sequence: TGCGCCAGCAGCTCCTTCCAGGGTGGACCACTTAATGAGCAGTTCTTC. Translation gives CASSSFQGGPLNEQFF.

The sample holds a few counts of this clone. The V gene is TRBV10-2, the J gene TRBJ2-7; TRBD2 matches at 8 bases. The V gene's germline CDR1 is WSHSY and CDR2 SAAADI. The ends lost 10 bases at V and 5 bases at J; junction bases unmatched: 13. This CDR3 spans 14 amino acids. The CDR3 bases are TGCGCCACCGCCGGTAGCGGGAATGGGAACGAGCAGTACTTC. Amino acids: CATAGSGNGNEQYF.

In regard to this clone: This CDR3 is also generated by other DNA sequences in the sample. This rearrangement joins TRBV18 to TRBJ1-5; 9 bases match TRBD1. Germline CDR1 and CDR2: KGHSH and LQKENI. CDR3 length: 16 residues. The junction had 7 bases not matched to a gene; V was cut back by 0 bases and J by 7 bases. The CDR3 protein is CASSPPPGQGGQPQHF. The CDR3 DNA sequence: TGTGCCAGCTCACCACCGCCGGGACAGGGCGGGCAGCCCCAGCATTTT.

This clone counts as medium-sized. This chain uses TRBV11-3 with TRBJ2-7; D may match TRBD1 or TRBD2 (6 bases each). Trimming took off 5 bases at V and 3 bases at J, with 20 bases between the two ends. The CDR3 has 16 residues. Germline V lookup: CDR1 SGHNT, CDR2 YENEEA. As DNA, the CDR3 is TGTGCCAGCAGCGGGGGTCGCGGGATAGGGGGCTACGAGCAGTACTTC. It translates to CASSGGRGIGGYEQYF.

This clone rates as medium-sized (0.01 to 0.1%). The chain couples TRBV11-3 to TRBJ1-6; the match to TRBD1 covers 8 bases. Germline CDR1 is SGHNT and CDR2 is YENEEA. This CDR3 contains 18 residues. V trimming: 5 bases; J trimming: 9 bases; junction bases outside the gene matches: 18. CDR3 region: CASSPRTGSLSRSSPLHF. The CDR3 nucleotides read TGTGCCAGCAGCCCGAGGACAGGGAGCTTATCCCGCTCTTCACCCCTCCACTTT. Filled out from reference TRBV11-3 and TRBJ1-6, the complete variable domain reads EAGVVQSPRYKIIEKKQPVAFWCNPISGHNTLYWYLQNLGQGPELLIRYENEEAVDDSQLPKDRFSAERLKGVDSTLKIQPAELGDSAVYLCASSPRTGSLSRSSPLHFGNGTRLTVT.

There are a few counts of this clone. The CDR3 DNA sequence: TGTGCCAGCACCTTACGGGGGGCTGAGACCCAGTACTTC. It codes for CASTLRGAETQYF. The chain couples TRBV9 to TRBJ2-5, with D possibly TRBD2 on 7 matching bases. This CDR3 is 13 amino acids long. Germline-derived CDR1 and CDR2 are SGDLS and YYNGEE. The V and J ends lost 6 bases and 5 bases respectively, with 14 bases between them.

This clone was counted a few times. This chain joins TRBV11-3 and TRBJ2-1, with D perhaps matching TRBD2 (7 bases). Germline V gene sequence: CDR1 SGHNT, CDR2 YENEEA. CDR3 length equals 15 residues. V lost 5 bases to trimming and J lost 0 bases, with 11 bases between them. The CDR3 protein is CASSRGASSYNEQFF. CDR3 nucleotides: TGTGCCAGCAGCCGGGGGGCTAGCTCCTACAATGAGCAGTTCTTC.

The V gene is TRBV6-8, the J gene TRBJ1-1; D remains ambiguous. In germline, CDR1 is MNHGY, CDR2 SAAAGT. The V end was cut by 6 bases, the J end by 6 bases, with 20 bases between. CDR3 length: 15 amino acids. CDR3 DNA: TGTGCCAGCAGCTCTACCGGGGTTCGGGCCCCTGAAGCTTTCTTT. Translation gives CASSSTGVRAPEAFF.

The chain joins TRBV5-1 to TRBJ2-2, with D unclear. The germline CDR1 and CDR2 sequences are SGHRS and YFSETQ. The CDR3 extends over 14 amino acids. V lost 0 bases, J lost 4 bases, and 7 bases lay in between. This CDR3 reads CASSLGQFTGELFF. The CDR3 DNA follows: TGCGCCAGCAGCTTGGGGCAGTTCACCGGGGAGCTGTTTTTT.